This TCR beta chain was sequenced during a study of OX40 agonist ivuxolimab in advanced cancers. At the level of the study: Three patients, one with hepatocellular carcinoma and two with cutaneous melanoma, achieved partial responses. Study conclusions and caveats: Among the nonresponders, some also had low normalized T-cell clonal expansion. Dose levels from 0.1 to 3.0 mg/kg saw CD4+ and CD8+ blood T cells expand clonally by week 6.

In germline, CDR1 is SEHNR, CDR2 FQNEAQ (reference sequence). The CDR3 sequence is 12 residues long. V dropped 2 bases and J dropped 4 bases, with 6 bases sitting between them. With respect to this clone: Its antigen is as yet unknown.

Sequencing used immunoSEQ multiplex PCR; TCRdb keeps in-frame clones, though not all of them. The sample contains some 60,000 clones, around 93% of which appear only once. The sequence derives from an adult with an advanced solid tumor such as melanoma, head and neck, liver or kidney cancer. Sample: CD4+ or CD8+ T cells sorted from blood, taken in a trial of the OX40 agonist ivuxolimab. V usage is TRBV7-9 and J usage is TRBJ2-7; no clear D. CDR3 protein: CASSLMEYEQYF. CDR3 in DNA: TGTGCCAGCAGCTTAATGGAGTACGAGCAGTACTTC.